The clone carrying this T cell receptor beta chain has a single count. This specimen comes from a study of blood T cell repertoires in COVID-19. Overall study context: COVID-19 samples collected from the United States, Italy and Spain covered acute and convalescent phases. PBMCs, B-cell-depleted T cells, or T cells were the source of the cDNA or gDNA that made up the material.

CDR3 length: 13 residues. The germline V gene encodes CDR1 SGDLS and CDR2 YYNGEE. With 0 bases removed from V and 1 base from J, the gap between germline ends came to 5 bases. How the authors handled the data: How many nucleated cells were present was estimated from reference gene primer amplification. Sequencing used immunoSEQ multiplex PCR; TCRdb keeps in-frame clones, though not all of them. V and J calls and clone size are as listed in that table; D and trimming were resolved from the DNA. The sample contains about 68,000 clones, 85% of which appear only once. This TCR came from a man aged 50 to 60 with acute or convalescent COVID-19. The sequenced sample consisted of peripheral blood. This chain connects TRBV9 to TRBJ2-7; D unresolved. The CDR3 loop reads CASSVAPSYEQYF. As DNA, the CDR3 is TGTGCCAGCAGCGTAGCCCCGTCCTACGAGCAGTACTTC.